This paragraph covers one T cell receptor beta chain sequence. Its cognate antigen has yet to be identified. It has no much larger one-base neighbor in the sample; base qualities were not kept. Instrument on record: Illumina HiSeq 1500. In TCRdb, the public reads were trimmed at Q25 with fastp and aligned with MiXCR, with productive beta chains retained. For every CDR3 protein sequence, its rows merge into one entry that carries the most common genes and DNA. Recorded for this sample are about 110,000 distinct CDR3 sequences; around 10% of them occurred a single time. Approximately 33% of the sample is taken by the ten largest. The data belong to a study of T cell repertoires in cytomegalovirus infection (dated by TCRdb to 2018 to 2020). Regarding the complete study: Donor HLA type was relevant to the analysis, as public TCR beta signatures indicated carriage of CMV infection together with the matching HLA type. Results and caveats for the whole study, not just this receptor: In the ex vivo response, HLA-C-restricted CMV-specific TCR beta clonotypes were dominant, and in two of eight donors the single most frequent clonotype came from this HLA-C-restricted group. Cumulative frequency of public TCR beta family members discriminated carriers of CMV infection plus the relevant HLA type in this cohort and an independent roughly 330-donor cohort.

Including cysteine and phenylalanine, the CDR3 has 13 amino acids. Of the read, only the CDR3 DNA is kept; its 39 bases are in frame from base 1. Trimming removed 6 bases from V and 5 bases from J; the gene matches leave 6 bases unexplained. CDR1 and CDR2, per the germline V gene, are SQVTM and ANQGSEA. The receptor's source is a human donor in good health (CMV status not recorded). Some clones in this sample may be carry-over from other donors' samples. Sequencing was performed on PBMCs, sequenced either directly or after in vitro stimulation (not recorded which). Here the chain combines TRBV29-1 and TRBJ2-1, with 8 junctional bases fitting TRBD2. CDR3 protein: CSVVLAAHNEQFF. The DNA reads TGCAGCGTAGTACTAGCGGCCCACAATGAGCAGTTCTTC.